What follows is one TCR beta chain and its context. For TCRbeta, the library was prepared with unique molecular identifiers. Using its own MiXCR run on the PCR reads, TCRdb lists one record per CDR3 protein. The data hold fewer than 95,000 distinct CDR3 sequences, with 9.5% to 15% observed a single time. This entry belongs to a study of T-cell reconstitution after alpha-beta-depleted transplantation in children. V was clipped by 4 bases and J by 5 bases, with 11 bases between them. The CDR3 is 13 amino acids. Germline V CDR1 and CDR2: MRHNA, SNTAGT. This receptor was identified in a human donor who donated a stem cell graft to a child with inherited bone marrow failure. Here the sequenced sample was PBMCs from the stem cell graft donor, taken from the stem cell graft. The chain carries TRBV6-4 and TRBJ2-5, with D possibly TRBD1 on 5 matching bases. CDR3 residues: CASSASDTETQYF. Here the CDR3 DNA reads TGTGCCAGCAGTGCCTCGGACACGGAGACCCAGTACTTC.